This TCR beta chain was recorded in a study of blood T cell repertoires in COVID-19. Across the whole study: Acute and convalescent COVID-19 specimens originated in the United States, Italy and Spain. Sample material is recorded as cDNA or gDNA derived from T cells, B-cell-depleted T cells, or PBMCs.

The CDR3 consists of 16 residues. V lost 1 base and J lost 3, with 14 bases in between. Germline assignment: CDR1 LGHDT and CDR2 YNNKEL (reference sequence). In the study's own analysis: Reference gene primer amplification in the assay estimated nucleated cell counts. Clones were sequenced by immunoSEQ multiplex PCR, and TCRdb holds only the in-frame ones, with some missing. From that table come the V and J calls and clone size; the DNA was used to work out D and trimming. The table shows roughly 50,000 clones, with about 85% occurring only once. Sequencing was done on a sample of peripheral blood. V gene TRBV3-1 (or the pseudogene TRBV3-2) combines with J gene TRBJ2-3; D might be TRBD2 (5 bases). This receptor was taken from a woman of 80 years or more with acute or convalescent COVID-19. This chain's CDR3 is CASSQGVREGTDTQYF. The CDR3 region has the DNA TGTGCCAGCAGCCAAGGGGTCCGGGAAGGGACAGATACGCAGTATTTT.